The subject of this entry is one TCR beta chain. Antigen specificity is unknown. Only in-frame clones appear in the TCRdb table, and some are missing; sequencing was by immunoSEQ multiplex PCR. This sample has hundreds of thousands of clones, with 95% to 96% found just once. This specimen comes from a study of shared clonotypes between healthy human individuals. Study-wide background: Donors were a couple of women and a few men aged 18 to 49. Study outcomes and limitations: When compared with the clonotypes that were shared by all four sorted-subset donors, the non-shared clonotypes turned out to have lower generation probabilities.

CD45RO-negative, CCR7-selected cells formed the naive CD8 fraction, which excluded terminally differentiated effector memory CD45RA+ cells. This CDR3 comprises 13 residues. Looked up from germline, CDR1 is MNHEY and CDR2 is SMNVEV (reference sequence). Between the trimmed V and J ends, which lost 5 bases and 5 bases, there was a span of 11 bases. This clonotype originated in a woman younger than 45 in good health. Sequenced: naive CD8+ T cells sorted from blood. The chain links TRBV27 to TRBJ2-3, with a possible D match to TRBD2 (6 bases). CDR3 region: CASSPRAGDTQYF. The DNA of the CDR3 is TGTGCCAGCAGTCCACGAGCGGGAGATACGCAGTATTTT.